The rows below give T cell receptor beta chains drawn from one sample of a study of blood T cell repertoires in COVID-19. Some clones are missing from TCRdb's copy, which holds only in-frame ones; the method was immunoSEQ multiplex PCR. This table holds 390,000 or so clones, roughly 90% found once. The source material was peripheral blood. These TCRs come from a man younger than 30 with active or convalescent COVID-19. CDR3s include the opening cysteine and the closing phenylalanine or tryptophan. Each record gives: V gene, clone size, D gene, J gene, CDR3 length, CDR3 protein, CDR3 DNA. The D gene is left open where the match is weak. Some rows have no size entry. The others give once, few or many, or a class for an expanded clone.

>TRBV5-6|NA|NA|TRBJ2-7|16
CASSLYFRGDDYEQYF
TGTGCCAGCAGCTTGTACTTTCGCGGGGATGACTACGAGCAGTACTTC
>TRBV5-4|NA|NA|TRBJ1-6|15
CASSLDLGSNSPLHF
TGTGCCAGCAGCTTGGATCTCGGGTCGAATTCACCCCTCCACTTT
>TRBV6-4|many|TRBD2|TRBJ2-3|15
CASSDSSGGADTQYF
TGTGCCAGCAGTGACTCTAGCGGGGGGGCCGATACGCAGTATTTT
>TRBV28|NA|NA|TRBJ2-1|16
CASTTGRRKSYNEQFF
TGTGCCAGCACCACTGGCCGGAGAAAGTCCTACAATGAGCAGTTCTTC
>TRBV12-3/TRBV12-4|NA|NA|TRBJ2-7|13
CASSLGQTYEQYF
TGTGCCAGCAGTTTGGGCCAGACCTACGAGCAGTACTTC
>TRBV6-5|NA|NA|TRBJ1-1|15
CASSYARRTNTEAFF
TGTGCCAGCAGTTACGCCAGGCGGACTAACACTGAAGCTTTCTTT
>TRBV3-1/TRBV3-2|NA|NA|TRBJ2-7|14
CASSSLGAVHEQYF
TGTGCCAGCAGCTCCCTTGGGGCTGTCCACGAGCAGTACTTC
>TRBV7-3|NA|TRBD1|TRBJ2-1|15
CASSLEDRGYNEQFF
TGTGCCAGCAGCTTAGAAGACAGGGGTTACAATGAGCAGTTCTTC
>TRBV11-3|NA|TRBD1|TRBJ2-3|16
CASSLGDRGRIDTQYF
TGTGCCAGCAGCTTAGGGGACAGGGGGCGCATAGATACGCAGTATTTT
>TRBV11-2|NA|NA|TRBJ1-2|14
CASRVTGSGIGYTF
TGTGCCAGCAGGGTAACAGGGTCGGGGATTGGCTACACCTTC